One and the same sample provided the 19 T cell receptor beta chains below, sequenced in a study of blood T cell repertoires in COVID-19 (dated by TCRdb to the early 2020s). Libraries came from the immunoSEQ multiplex PCR assay. Entries here come from immuneACCESS through TCRdb and include only in-frame sequences with V and J called. Some clones fail to appear in such tables; in the studies checked, an unresolved V gene covers under half of the shortfall, and the cause of the remainder is unknown. This sample is represented by 310,000 or so clones; 70% to 90% of them were singletons. Together, the top ten hold 5.5% to 6% of the sample. The material sequenced was PBMCs or T cells enriched from blood (not recorded which). The receptor source for this set is a woman in her thirties who had recovered from COVID-19.

This chain links TRBV19 with TRBJ1-1; D remains ambiguous. The CDR3 has 11 residues. Germline CDR1 reads LNHDA; CDR2 reads SQIVND (reference sequence). The CDR3 bases are TGTGTTACTATTGTAAACACTGAAGCTTTCTTT. Translating it yields CVTIVNTEAFF.

The V gene is TRBV2, the J gene TRBJ1-2; 9 positions match TRBD1. The J segment lost 8 bases and the V segment lost 8 bases, leaving 6 bases of the junction unmatched. Germline assignment: CDR1 SNHLY and CDR2 FYNNEI. CDR3 size: 12 residues. The CDR3 protein is CASGQGTRGYTF. The CDR3 DNA is TGTGCCAGCGGACAGGGGACGAGAGGCTACACCTTC.

This sequence joins TRBV19 and TRBJ1-2, with TRBD1 identical over 9 bases. The CDR3 totals 15 residues. CDR1 and CDR2 (germline): LNHDA, SQIVND (reference sequence). Trimming took 3 bases from V and 4 from J; bases not matched to a gene: 6. DNA of the CDR3: TGTGCCAGTAGTATCCCCGGACAGGGGAGCTATGGCTACACCTTC. Protein: CASSIPGQGSYGYTF.

The chain's CDR3 is CASSPLGAGPYTDTQYF. CDR3 nucleotides: TGTGCCAGCAGCCCCCTCGGGGCGGGGCCCTACACAGATACGCAGTATTTT. This chain joins TRBV7-9 and TRBJ2-3; perhaps TRBD2 as D (6 bases). Germline V gene data show CDR1 as SEHNR and CDR2 as FQNEAQ (reference sequence). This CDR3 is 17 amino acids long. The V and J ends lost 5 bases and 2 bases respectively, with 20 bases between them. The variable domain in full, completed from reference TRBV7-9 and TRBJ2-3, reads DTGVSQNPRHKITKRGQNVTFRCDPISEHNRLYWYRQTLGQGPEFLTYFQNEAQLEKSRLLSDRFSAERPKGSFSTLEIQRTEQGDSAMYLCASSPLGAGPYTDTQYFGPGTRLTVL.

The chain couples TRBV6-5 to TRBJ1-5; 10 positions match TRBD1. The V gene end was trimmed by 10 bases and the J gene end by 3 bases; junction bases not matched to a gene: 9. Germline V gene data show CDR1 as MNHEY and CDR2 as SVGAGI. The CDR3 spans 15 residues. The CDR3 DNA is TGTGCCATTAACAAGGGGACAGGGGTCAATCAGCCCCAGCATTTT. It yields the protein CAINKGTGVNQPQHF.

V usage is TRBV4-3 and J usage is TRBJ2-7, with D tentatively TRBD2 (5 bases). CDR3 length: 15 residues. V was trimmed by 4 bases and J by 4 bases, leaving 17 bases between them. CDR1 LGHNA and CDR2 YSLEER come from the germline V gene. This chain's CDR3 is CASSPRANGGYEQYF. CDR3 nucleotides: TGCGCCAGCAGCCCACGGGCGAACGGCGGGTACGAGCAGTACTTC.

The chain carries TRBV3-1 (or the pseudogene TRBV3-2) and TRBJ1-1; D remains ambiguous. CDR3 length: 14 amino acids. V was clipped by 5 bases and J by 5 bases, with 15 bases between them. Germline values: CDR1 LGHDT, CDR2 YNNKEL (reference sequence). CDR3 bases: TGTGCCAGCAGCGACCCGGGGTTGGGTACTGAAGCTTTCTTT. It codes for CASSDPGLGTEAFF.

The chain combines TRBV9 with TRBJ1-3; TRBD1 might be the D (5 bases). This CDR3 has 15 residues. Germline CDR1 is SGDLS and CDR2 is YYNGEE. V was pared by 4 bases and J by 0 bases, with 11 bases between. The CDR3 bases are TGTGCCAGCAGCCCGCCCAGGGCCTCTGGAAACACCATATATTTT. Protein sequence: CASSPPRASGNTIYF.

The rearrangement links TRBV10-2 to TRBJ2-2; no firm D call. V was cut by 3 bases and J by 7 bases, with 15 bases left in between. The CDR3 has 15 residues. Germline CDR1 WSHSY, CDR2 SAAADI. The CDR3 bases are TGCGCCAGCAGTGACCTCCGGGTGCCTAGCGGGGAGCTGTTTTTT. Amino acids: CASSDLRVPSGELFF.

V usage is TRBV27 and J usage is TRBJ2-7, with a weak D call TRBD1 (5 bases). CDR1 is MNHEY and CDR2 is SMNVEV in the germline V gene (reference sequence). This CDR3 has 12 amino acids. V shed 8 bases and J shed 2 bases, with 10 bases lying between them. The CDR3 DNA follows: TGTGCCAGCGCGACAGCTCCCTACGAGCAGTACTTC. Protein: CASATAPYEQYF.

V and J are TRBV7-9 and TRBJ1-3; D is perhaps TRBD1 (6 bases). Per the germline V gene, CDR1 is SEHNR and CDR2 is FQNEAQ (reference sequence). V was clipped by 5 bases and J by 2 bases, with 13 bases between them. The CDR3 length is 15 residues. The CDR3 DNA follows: TGTGCCAGCAGCCTAGTAGACAGGCCTGGAAACACCATATATTTT. This gives the protein CASSLVDRPGNTIYF.

This chain uses TRBV4-1 with TRBJ1-2, with TRBD1 matching over 9 bases. V lost 2 bases, J lost 0 bases, and 13 bases stayed unmatched. Germline assignment: CDR1 MGHRA and CDR2 YSYEKL. The CDR3 totals 19 residues. CDR3 nucleotide sequence: TGCGCCAGCAGCCAATCCCTACAGGGGGCGGTCGCAGCTAACTATGGCTACACCTTC. This encodes CASSQSLQGAVAANYGYTF.

The chain is built from TRBV5-1 and TRBJ1-4; 7 positions match TRBD1. The V gene end was trimmed by 0 bases and the J gene end by 7 bases; junction bases not matched to a gene: 9. Germline V gene lookup returns CDR1 SGHRS and CDR2 YFSETQ. This CDR3 spans 16 amino acids. CDR3 sequence (DNA): TGCGCCAGCAGCTTGGACGGCTCCCCAGGGGGTGAAAAACTGTTTTTT. Translated: CASSLDGSPGGEKLFF. Drawing the rest from reference TRBV5-1 and TRBJ1-4, the complete variable domain is KAGVTQTPRYLIKTRGQQVTLSCSPISGHRSVSWYQQTPGQGLQFLFEYFSETQRNKGNFPGRFSGRQFSNSRSEMNVSTLELGDSALYLCASSLDGSPGGEKLFFGSGTQLSVL.

V is TRBV25-1 and J is TRBJ1-1; the match to TRBD1 covers 7 bases. The length of the CDR3 is 14 residues. V was clipped by 5 bases and J by 2 bases; unmatched bases: 5. The germline gives CDR1 MGHDK, CDR2 SYGVNS. CDR3 DNA sequence: TGTGCCAGCAGTAAGACAGGGAGTAACACTGAAGCTTTCTTT. Its translation: CASSKTGSNTEAFF.

The chain uses TRBV19 and TRBJ1-2; 9 bases match TRBD1. Trimming took 5 bases from V and 2 from J; bases not matched to a gene: 3. CDR3 length: 14 residues. Germline V CDR1 and CDR2: LNHDA, SQIVND (reference sequence). As DNA, the CDR3 is TGTGCCAGTAGTCCGACAGGGGGGAACTATGGCTACACCTTC. It yields the protein CASSPTGGNYGYTF.

The CDR3 bases are TGTGCCTGGAGCGGAATGGGGACTACCGGTTCTGTGGTAGATACGCAGTATTTT. This encodes CAWSGMGTTGSVVDTQYF. The chain recombines TRBV30 with TRBJ2-3, with TRBD2 identical over 7 bases. Losses at the gene ends were 3 bases for V and 5 bases for J; bases not matched to a gene: 20. Germline V gene lookup returns CDR1 GTSNPN and CDR2 SVGIG (reference sequence). CDR3 length equals 18 residues. The complete variable domain, with remaining parts taken from reference TRBV30 and TRBJ2-3, reads SQTIHQWPATLVQPVGSPLSLECTVEGTSNPNLYWYRQAAGRGLQLLFYSVGIGQISSEVPQNLSASRPQDRQFILSSKKLLLSDSGFYLCAWSGMGTTGSVVDTQYFGPGTRLTVL.

The V gene is TRBV9, the J gene TRBJ2-2; 10 nucleotides agree with TRBD1. The trim removed 4 bases at V and 3 bases at J, leaving 6 bases unmatched. Germline-derived CDR1 and CDR2 are SGDLS and YYNGEE. This CDR3 has 16 residues. CDR3 sequence (DNA): TGTGCCAGCAGCTTGGGACAGGGGCAGGACACCGGGGAGCTGTTTTTT. Its protein is CASSLGQGQDTGELFF.

The chain is built from TRBV2 and TRBJ2-7; 9 nucleotides match TRBD1. The germline V gene encodes CDR1 SNHLY and CDR2 FYNNEI. This CDR3 region has 13 residues. V shed 9 bases and J 6 bases; nucleotides not matched to a gene: 9. The chain's CDR3 is CARARDRVGEQYF. Written as DNA, the CDR3 is TGTGCCAGAGCAAGGGACAGGGTTGGCGAGCAGTACTTC.

The V call is TRBV2, the J call TRBJ1-1; D gene uncertain. V was trimmed by 2 bases and J by 11 bases, leaving 12 bases between them. CDR3 length: 12 amino acids. Germline values: CDR1 SNHLY, CDR2 FYNNEI. The CDR3 is CASSESGYTAFF. CDR3 DNA: TGTGCCAGCAGTGAATCGGGGTATACGGCTTTCTTT.